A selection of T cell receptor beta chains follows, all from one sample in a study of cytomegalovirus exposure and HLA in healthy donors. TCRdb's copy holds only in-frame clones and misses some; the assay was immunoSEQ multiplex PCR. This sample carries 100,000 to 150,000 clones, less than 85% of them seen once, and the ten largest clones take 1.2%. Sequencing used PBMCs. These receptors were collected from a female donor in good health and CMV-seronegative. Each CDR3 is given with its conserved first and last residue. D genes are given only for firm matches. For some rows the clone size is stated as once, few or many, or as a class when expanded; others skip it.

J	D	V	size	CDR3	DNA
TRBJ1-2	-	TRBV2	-	CASSERIQGYGYTF	TGTGCCAGCAGTGAAAGGATTCAGGGCTATGGCTACACCTTC
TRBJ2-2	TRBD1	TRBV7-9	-	CASSQVQGAGELFF	TGTGCCAGCAGCCAAGTCCAGGGGGCCGGGGAGCTGTTTTTT
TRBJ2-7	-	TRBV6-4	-	CASSSRSEQYF	TGTGCCAGCAGTAGCCGTAGCGAGCAGTACTTC
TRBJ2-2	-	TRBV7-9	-	CSSRLGTGSNTGELFF	TGTTCCAGCAGGTTGGGCACTGGGTCGAACACCGGGGAGCTGTTTTTT
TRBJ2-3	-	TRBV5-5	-	CASSLPFSTDTQYF	TGTGCCAGCAGCTTGCCATTTAGCACAGATACGCAGTATTTT
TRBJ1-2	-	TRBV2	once	CASSEGLGQGINYGYTF	TGTGCCAGCAGTGAGGGTTTAGGTCAGGGGATAAACTATGGCTACACCTTC
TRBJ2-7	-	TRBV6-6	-	CASSYSGPAEQYF	TGTGCCAGCAGTTACTCGGGGCCGGCCGAGCAGTACTTC
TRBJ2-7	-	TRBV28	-	CASSFLGAYEQYF	TGTGCCAGCAGTTTCCTGGGGGCGTACGAGCAGTACTTC
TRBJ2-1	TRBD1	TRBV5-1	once	CASSLGDRPGYNEQFF	TGCGCCAGCAGCTTGGGGGACAGGCCGGGCTACAATGAGCAGTTCTTC
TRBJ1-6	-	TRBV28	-	CASSSGGAGINSPLHF	TGTGCCAGCAGTTCCGGCGGGGCCGGTATTAATTCACCCCTCCACTTT
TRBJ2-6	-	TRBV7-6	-	CASSLYRYSGANVLTF	TGTGCCAGCAGCTTATACCGGTACTCTGGGGCCAACGTCCTGACTTTC